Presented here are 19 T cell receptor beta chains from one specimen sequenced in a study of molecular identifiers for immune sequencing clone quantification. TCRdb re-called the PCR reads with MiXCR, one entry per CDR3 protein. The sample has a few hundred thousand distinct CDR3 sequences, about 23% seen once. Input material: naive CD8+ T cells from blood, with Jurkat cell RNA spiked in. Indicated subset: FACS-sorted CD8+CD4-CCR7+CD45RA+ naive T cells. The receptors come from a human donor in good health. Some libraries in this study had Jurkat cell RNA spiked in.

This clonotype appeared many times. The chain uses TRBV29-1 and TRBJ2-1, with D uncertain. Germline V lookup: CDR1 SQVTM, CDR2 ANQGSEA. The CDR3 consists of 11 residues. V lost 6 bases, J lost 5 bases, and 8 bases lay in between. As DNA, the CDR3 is TGCAGCGTCCCGGATAACAATGAGCAGTTCTTC. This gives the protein CSVPDNNEQFF.

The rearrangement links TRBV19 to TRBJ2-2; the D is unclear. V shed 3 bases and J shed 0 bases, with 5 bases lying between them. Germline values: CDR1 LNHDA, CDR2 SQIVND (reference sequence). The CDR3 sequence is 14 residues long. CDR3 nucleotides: TGTGCCAGTAGTATCCTAGCGAACACCGGGGAGCTGTTTTTT. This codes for CASSILANTGELFF.

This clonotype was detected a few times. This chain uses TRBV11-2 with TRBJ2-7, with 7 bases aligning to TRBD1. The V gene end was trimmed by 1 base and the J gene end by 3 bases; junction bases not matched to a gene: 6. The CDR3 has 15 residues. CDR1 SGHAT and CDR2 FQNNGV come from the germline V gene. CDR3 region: CASSLVDRAGYEQYF. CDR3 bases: TGTGCCAGCAGCTTAGTAGACAGGGCCGGCTACGAGCAGTACTTC.

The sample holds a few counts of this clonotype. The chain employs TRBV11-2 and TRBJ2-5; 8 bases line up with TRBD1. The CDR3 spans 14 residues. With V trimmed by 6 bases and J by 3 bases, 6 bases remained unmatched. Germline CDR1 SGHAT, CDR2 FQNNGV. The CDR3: CASSPPGQEETQYF. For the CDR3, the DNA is TGTGCCAGCAGTCCTCCGGGACAGGAAGAGACCCAGTACTTC.

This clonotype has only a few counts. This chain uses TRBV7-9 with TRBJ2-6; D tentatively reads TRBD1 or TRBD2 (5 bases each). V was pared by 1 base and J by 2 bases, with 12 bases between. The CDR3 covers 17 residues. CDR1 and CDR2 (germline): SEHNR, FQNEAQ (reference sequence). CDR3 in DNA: TGTGCCAGCAGCTTAGTTGGCCAGGGACCTGGGGCCAACGTCCTGACTTTC. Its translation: CASSLVGQGPGANVLTF.

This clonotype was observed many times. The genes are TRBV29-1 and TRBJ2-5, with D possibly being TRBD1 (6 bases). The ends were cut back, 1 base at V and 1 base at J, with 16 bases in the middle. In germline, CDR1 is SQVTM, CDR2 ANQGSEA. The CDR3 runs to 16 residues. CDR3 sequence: CSVEGQEWGPQETQYF. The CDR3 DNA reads TGCAGCGTTGAAGGGCAGGAGTGGGGGCCCCAAGAGACCCAGTACTTC.

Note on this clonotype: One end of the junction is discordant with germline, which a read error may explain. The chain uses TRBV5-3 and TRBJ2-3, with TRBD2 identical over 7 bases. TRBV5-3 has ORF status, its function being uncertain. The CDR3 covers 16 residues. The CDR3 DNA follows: TGTGCCAGCAGCTTGTGGGAGGGGAGGGGCACAGATACGCAGTATTTT. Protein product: CASSLWEGRGTDTQYF.

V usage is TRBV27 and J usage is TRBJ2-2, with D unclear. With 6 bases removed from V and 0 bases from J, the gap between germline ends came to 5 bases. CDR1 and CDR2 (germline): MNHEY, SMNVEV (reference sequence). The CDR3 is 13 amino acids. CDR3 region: CASRPANTGELFF. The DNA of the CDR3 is TGTGCCAGCAGGCCCGCGAACACCGGGGAGCTGTTTTTT.

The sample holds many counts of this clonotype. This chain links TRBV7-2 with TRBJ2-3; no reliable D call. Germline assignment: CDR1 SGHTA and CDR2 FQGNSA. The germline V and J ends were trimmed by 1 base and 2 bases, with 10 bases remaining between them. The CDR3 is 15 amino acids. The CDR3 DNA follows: TGTGCCAGCAGCTTAGTAAGACCATACACAGATACGCAGTATTTT. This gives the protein CASSLVRPYTDTQYF.

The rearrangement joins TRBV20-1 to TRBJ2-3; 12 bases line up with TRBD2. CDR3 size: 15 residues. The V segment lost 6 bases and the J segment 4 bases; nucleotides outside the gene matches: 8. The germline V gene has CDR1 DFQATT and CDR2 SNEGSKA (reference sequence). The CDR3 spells CSARLAGEVPDTQYF. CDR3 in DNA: TGCAGTGCCAGACTAGCGGGAGAGGTCCCAGATACGCAGTATTTT.

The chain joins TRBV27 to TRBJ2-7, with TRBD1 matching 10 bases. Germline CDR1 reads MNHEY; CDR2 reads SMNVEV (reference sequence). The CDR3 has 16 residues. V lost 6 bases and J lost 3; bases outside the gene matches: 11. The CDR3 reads CASSSGTGVLHYEQYF. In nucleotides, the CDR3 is TGTGCCAGCAGCTCCGGGACAGGGGTTCTGCACTACGAGCAGTACTTC.

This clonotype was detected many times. The CDR3 DNA sequence: TGTGCCAGCAGTTTCTCAGGGCAATCTGAAGCTTTCTTT. It encodes CASSFSGQSEAFF. The chain is built from TRBV6-5 and TRBJ1-1; tentative D call: TRBD1 (5 bases). CDR3 length equals 13 residues. Between the trimmed V and J ends, which lost 4 bases and 6 bases, there was a span of 12 bases. Germline CDR1 MNHEY, CDR2 SVGAGI.

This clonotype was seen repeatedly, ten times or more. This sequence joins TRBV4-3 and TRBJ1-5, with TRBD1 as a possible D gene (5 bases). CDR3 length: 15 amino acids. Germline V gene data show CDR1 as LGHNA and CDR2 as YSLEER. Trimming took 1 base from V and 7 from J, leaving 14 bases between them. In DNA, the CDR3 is TGCGCCAGCAGCCAAGTTTTGGGGCCTCGACAGCCCCAGCATTTT. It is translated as CASSQVLGPRQPQHF.

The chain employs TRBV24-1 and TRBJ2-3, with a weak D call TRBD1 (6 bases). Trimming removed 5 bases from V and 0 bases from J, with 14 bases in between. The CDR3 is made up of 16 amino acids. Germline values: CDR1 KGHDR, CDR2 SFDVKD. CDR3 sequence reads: CATSVNRELSTDTQYF. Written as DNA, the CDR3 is TGTGCCACCAGTGTCAACAGGGAGTTAAGCACAGATACGCAGTATTTT.

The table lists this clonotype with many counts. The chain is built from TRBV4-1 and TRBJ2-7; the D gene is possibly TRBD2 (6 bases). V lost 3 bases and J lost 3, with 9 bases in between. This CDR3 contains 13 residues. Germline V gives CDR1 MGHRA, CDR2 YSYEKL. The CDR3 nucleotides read TGCGCCAGCAGCCACGGAGGGGACTACGAGCAGTACTTC. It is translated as CASSHGGDYEQYF.

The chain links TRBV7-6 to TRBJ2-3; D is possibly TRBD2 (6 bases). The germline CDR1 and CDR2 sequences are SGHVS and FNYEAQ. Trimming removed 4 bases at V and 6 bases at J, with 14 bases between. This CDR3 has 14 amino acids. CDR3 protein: CASSSGLSRDTQYF. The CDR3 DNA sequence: TGTGCCAGCAGCTCAGGACTATCCCGGGATACGCAGTATTTT.

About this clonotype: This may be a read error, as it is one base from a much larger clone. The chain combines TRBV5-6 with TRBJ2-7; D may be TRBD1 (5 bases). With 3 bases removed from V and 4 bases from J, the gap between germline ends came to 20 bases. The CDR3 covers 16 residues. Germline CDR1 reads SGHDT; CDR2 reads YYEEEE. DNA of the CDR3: TGTGCCAGCAGCTGGACGGGCAGGGATCCATGGTACGAGCAGTACTTC. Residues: CASSWTGRDPWYEQYF.

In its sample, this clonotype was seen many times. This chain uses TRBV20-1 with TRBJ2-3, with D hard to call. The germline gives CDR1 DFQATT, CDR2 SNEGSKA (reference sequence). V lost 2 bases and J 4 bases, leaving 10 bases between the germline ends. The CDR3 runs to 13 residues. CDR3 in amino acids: CSARSSRADTQYF. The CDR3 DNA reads TGCAGTGCTAGATCCAGTAGGGCAGATACGCAGTATTTT.

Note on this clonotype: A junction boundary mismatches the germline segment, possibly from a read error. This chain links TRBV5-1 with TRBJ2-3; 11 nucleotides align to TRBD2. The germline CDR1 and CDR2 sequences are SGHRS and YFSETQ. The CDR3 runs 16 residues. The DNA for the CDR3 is TGCGCCAGCAGCGGAGGGACTAGCGGTTTGGAAGATGCGCAGTATTTT. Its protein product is CASSGGTSGLEDAQYF.